This T cell receptor beta chain was documented in a study of T cell responses to AZD1222 COVID-19 vaccine. Whether given at about 4 or about 12 weeks, second doses were pooled. Measured with immunoSEQ multiplex PCR; TCRdb has only the in-frame clones, and not every one. The sample holds under 150,000 clones, 80% to 95% seen once. Germline V gene lookup returns CDR1 SGHRS and CDR2 YFSETQ. V dropped 0 bases and J dropped 5; count of bases not matched to a gene: 12. This CDR3 is 17 amino acids long. The sample here was peripheral blood, taken 28 days after the second AZD1222 dose. This clonotype was obtained from an adult who received the AZD1222 COVID-19 vaccine. The chain couples TRBV5-1 to TRBJ2-5; 8 bases map to TRBD2. The CDR3 loop reads CASSLVGSSGYSETQYF. CDR3 nucleotides: TGCGCCAGCAGCTTGGTGGGCTCTAGCGGGTATTCTGAGACCCAGTACTTC.